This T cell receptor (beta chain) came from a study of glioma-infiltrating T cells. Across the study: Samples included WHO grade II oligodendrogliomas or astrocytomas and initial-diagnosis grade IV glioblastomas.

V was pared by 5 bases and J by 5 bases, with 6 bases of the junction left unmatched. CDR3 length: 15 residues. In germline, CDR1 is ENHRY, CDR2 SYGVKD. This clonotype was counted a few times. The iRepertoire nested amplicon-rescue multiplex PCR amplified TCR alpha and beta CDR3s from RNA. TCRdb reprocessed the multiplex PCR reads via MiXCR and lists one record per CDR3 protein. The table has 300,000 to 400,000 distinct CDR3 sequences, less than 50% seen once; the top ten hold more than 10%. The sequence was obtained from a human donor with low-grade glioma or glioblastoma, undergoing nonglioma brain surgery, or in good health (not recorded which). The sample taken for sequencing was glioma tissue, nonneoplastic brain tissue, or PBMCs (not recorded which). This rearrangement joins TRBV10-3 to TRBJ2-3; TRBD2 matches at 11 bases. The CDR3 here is CAISLAGGPGDTQYF. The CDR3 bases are TGTGCCATCAGTTTAGCGGGAGGGCCTGGAGATACGCAGTATTTT.